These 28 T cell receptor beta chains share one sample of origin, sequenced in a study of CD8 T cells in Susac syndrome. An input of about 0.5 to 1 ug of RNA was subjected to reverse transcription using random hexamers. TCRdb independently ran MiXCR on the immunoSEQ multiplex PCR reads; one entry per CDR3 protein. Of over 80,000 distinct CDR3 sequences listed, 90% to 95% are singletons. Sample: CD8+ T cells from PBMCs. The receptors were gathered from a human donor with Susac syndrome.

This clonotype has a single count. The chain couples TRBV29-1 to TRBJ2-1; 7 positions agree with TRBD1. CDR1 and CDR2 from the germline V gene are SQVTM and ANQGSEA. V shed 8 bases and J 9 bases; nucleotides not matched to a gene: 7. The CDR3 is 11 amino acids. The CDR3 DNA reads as TGCAGCATTTTAGGGGGCACTGAGCAGTTCTTC. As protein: CSILGGTEQFF.

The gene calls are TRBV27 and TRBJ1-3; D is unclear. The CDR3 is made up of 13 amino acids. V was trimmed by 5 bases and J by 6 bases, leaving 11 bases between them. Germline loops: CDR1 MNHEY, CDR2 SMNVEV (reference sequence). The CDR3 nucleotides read TGTGCCAGCAGTAGCTACGACGAAAACACCATATATTTT. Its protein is CASSSYDENTIYF.

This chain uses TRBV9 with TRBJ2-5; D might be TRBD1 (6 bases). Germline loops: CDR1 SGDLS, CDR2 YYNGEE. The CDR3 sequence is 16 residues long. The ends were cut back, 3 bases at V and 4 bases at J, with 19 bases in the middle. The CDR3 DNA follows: TGTGCCAGCAGCGCAGGGGTTCAGGGAATGGGAGAGACCCAGTACTTC. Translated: CASSAGVQGMGETQYF.

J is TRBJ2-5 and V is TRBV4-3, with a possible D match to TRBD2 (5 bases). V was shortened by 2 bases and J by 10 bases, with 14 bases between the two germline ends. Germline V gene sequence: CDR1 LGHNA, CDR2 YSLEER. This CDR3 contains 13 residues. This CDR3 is CASSQQTSRDQYF. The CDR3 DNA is TGCGCCAGCAGCCAACAAACGTCCCGGGACCAGTACTTC.

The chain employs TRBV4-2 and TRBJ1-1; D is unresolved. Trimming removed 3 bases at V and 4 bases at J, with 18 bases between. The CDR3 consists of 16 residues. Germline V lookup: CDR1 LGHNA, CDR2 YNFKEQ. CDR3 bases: TGTGCCAGCAGCCAGGAAGGGCTAGGCCCGGGCACTGAAGCTTTCTTT. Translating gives CASSQEGLGPGTEAFF.

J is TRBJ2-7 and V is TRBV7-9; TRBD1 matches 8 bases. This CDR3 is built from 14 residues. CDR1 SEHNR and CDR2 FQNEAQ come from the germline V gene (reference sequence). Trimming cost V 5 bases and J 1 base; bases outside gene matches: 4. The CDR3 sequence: CASSQGQASYEQYF. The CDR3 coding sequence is TGTGCCAGCAGCCAGGGACAGGCATCCTACGAGCAGTACTTC.

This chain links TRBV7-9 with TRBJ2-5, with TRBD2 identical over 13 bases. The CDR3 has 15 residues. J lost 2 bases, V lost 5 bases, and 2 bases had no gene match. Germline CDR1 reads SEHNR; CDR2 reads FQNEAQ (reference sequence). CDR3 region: CASSPGLAGQETQYF. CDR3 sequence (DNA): TGTGCCAGCAGCCCGGGACTAGCGGGACAAGAGACCCAGTACTTC.

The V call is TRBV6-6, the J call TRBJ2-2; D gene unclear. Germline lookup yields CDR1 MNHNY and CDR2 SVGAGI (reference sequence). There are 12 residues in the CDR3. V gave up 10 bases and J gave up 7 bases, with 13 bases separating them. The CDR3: CATSLTVGELFF. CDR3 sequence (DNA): TGTGCCACCTCGCTGACGGTCGGGGAGCTGTTTTTT.

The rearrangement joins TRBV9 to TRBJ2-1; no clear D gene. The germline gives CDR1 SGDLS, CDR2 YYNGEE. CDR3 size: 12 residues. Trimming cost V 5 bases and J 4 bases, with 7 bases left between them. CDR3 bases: TGTGCCAGCAGACCTGCTTACAATGAGCAGTTCTTC. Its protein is CASRPAYNEQFF.

This CDR3 reads CASSPRGPNEAFF. CDR3 bases: TGTGCCAGCAGTCCCAGGGGGCCAAATGAAGCTTTCTTT. This rearrangement joins TRBV27 to TRBJ1-1; 8 bases agree with TRBD1. After removal of 5 bases from V and 7 bases from J, the junction contained 6 bases not matched to a gene. The length of the CDR3 is 13 residues. The germline V gene has CDR1 MNHEY and CDR2 SMNVEV (reference sequence).

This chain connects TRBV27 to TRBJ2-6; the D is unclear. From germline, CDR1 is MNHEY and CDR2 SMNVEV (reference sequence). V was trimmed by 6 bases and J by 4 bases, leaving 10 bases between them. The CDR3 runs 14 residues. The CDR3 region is CASSRKSGANVLTF. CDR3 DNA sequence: TGTGCCAGCAGCCGGAAGTCCGGGGCCAACGTCCTGACTTTC.

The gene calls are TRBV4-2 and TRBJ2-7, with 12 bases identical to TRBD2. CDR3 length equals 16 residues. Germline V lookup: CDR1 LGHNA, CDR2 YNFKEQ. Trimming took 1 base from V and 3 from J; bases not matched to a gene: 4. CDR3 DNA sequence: TGTGCCAGCAGCCAAGGAAGGGGACTAGCGGGCTACGAGCAGTACTTC. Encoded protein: CASSQGRGLAGYEQYF.

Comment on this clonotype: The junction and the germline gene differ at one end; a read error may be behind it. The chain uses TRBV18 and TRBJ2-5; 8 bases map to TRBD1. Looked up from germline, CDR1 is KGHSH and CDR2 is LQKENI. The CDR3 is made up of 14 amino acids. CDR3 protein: CASSSPGQVETQYF. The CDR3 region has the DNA TGTGCCAGCTCATCACCGGGACAGGTGGAGACCCAGTACTTC.

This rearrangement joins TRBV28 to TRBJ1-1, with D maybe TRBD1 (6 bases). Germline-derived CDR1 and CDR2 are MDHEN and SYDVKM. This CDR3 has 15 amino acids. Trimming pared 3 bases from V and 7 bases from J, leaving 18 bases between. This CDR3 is CASSFSTGRDGEAFF. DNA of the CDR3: TGTGCCAGCAGTTTCTCGACAGGCCGCGATGGTGAAGCTTTCTTT.

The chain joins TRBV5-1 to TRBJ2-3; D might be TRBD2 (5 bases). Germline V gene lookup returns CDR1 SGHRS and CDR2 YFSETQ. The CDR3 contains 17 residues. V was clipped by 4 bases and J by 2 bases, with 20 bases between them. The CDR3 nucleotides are TGCGCCAGCAGCCTTCACGAGGGTGGCGGCTACACAGATACGCAGTATTTT. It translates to CASSLHEGGGYTDTQYF.

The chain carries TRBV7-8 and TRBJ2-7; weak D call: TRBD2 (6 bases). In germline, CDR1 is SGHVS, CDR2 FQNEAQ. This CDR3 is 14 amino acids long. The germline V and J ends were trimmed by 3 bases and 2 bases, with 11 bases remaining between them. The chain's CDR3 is CASSFGGIAYEQYF. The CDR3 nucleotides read TGTGCCAGCAGCTTCGGCGGGATCGCCTACGAGCAGTACTTC.

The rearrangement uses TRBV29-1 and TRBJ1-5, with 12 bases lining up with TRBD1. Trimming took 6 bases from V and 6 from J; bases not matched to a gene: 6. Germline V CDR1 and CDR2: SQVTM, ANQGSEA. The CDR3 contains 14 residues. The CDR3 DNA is TGCAGCGTGTCCGGGACAGGGGGCGGTCAGCCCCAGCATTTT. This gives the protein CSVSGTGGGQPQHF. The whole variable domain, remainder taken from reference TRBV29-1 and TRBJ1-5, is SAVISQKPSRDICQRGTSLTIQCQVDSQVTMMFWYRQQPGQSLTLIATANQGSEATYESGFVIDKFPISRPNLTFSTLTVSNMSPEDSSIYLCSVSGTGGGQPQHFGDGTRLSIL.

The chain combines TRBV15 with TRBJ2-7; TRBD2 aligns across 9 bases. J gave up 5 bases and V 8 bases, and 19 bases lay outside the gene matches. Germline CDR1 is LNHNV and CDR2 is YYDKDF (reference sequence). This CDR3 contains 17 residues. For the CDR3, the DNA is TGTGCCACCGCCCGAAGTGTCCAGGCGGGAGGGCCCCACGAGCAGTACTTC. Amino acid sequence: CATARSVQAGGPHEQYF.

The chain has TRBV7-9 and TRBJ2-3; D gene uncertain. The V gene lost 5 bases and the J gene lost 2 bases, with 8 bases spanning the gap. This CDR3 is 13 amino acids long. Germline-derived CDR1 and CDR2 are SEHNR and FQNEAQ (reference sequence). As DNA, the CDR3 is TGTGCCAGCAGCCAAACAGACACAGATACGCAGTATTTT. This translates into CASSQTDTDTQYF.

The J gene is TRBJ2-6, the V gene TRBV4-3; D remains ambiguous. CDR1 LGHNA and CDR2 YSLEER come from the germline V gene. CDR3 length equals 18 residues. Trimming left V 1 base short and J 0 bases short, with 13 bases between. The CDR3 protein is CASSQADFAYSGANVLTF. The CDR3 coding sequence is TGCGCCAGCAGCCAAGCTGATTTCGCTTACTCTGGGGCCAACGTCCTGACTTTC.

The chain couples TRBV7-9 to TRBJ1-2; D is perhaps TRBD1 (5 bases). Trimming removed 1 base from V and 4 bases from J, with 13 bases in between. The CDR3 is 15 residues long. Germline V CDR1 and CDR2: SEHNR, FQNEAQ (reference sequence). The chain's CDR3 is CASSLGSSGPYGYTF. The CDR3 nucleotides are TGTGCCAGCAGCTTAGGTTCGTCAGGGCCCTATGGCTACACCTTC.

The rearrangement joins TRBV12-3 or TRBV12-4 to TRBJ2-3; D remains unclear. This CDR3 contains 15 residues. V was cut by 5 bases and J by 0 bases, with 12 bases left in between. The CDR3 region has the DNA TGTGCCAGCAGTGCAAACTCTCCTAGCACAGATACGCAGTATTTT. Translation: CASSANSPSTDTQYF.

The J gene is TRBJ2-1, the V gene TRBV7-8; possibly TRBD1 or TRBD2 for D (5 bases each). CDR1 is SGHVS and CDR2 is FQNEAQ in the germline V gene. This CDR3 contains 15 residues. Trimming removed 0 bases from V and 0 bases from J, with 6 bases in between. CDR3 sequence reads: CASSLAGTSYNEQFF. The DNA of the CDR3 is TGTGCCAGCAGCTTAGCCGGGACCTCCTACAATGAGCAGTTCTTC.

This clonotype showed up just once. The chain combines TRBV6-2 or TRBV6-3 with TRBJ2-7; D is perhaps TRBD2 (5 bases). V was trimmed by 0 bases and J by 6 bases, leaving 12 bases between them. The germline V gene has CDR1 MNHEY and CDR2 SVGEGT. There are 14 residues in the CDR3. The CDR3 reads CASSYSLGAFEQYF. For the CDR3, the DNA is TGTGCCAGCAGTTACTCCCTGGGAGCCTTCGAGCAGTACTTC.

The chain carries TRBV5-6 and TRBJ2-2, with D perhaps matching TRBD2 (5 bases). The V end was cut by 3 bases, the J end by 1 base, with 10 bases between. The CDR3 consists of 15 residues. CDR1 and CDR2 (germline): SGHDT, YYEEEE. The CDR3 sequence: CASSSLRENTGELFF. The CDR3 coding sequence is TGTGCCAGCAGCTCATTACGGGAGAACACCGGGGAGCTGTTTTTT.

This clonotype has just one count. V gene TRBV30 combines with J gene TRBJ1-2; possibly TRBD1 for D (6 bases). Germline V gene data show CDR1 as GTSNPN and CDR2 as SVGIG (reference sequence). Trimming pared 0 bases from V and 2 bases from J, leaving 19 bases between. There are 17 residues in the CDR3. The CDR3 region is CAWSVRRDNPRNYGYTF. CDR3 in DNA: TGTGCCTGGAGTGTTAGGCGGGACAACCCAAGAAACTATGGCTACACCTTC.

The CDR3 sequence is CASSIVGTHTTYEQYF. The CDR3 region has the DNA TGTGCCAGTAGTATAGTCGGGACACACACAACCTACGAGCAGTACTTC. The rearrangement uses TRBV19 and TRBJ2-7; maybe TRBD1 (6 bases). Germline V gene lookup returns CDR1 LNHDA and CDR2 SQIVND (reference sequence). With 1 base removed from V and 2 bases from J, the gap between germline ends came to 15 bases. The CDR3 consists of 16 residues.

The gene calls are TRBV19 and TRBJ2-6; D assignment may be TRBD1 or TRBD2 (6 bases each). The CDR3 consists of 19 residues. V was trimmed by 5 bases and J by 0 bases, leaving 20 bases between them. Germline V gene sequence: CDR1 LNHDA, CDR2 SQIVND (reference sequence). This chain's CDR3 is CASSPRHRQEGSGANVLTF. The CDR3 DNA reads TGTGCCAGTAGTCCCCGACACCGACAGGAGGGCTCTGGGGCCAACGTCCTGACTTTC.